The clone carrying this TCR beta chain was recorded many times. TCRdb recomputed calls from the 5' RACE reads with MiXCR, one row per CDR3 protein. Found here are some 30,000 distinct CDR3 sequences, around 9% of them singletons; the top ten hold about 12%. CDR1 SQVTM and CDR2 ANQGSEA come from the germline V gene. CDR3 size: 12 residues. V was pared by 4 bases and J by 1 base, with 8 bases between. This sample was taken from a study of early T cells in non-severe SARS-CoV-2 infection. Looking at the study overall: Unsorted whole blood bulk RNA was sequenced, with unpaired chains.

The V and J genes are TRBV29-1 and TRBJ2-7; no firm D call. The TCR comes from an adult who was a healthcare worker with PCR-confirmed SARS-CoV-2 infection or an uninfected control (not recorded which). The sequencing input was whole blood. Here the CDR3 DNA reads TGCAGCGTTGGGTTAGAGTCCTACGAGCAGTACTTC. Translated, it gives CSVGLESYEQYF.